This TCR beta chain was captured by sequencing in a study of tumor-infiltrating lymphocytes in primary liver carcinoma. Study overall: Surgical resection treated primary liver carcinoma in the patients. Both sexes were represented among patients, who were 30 to 69 years old. Study-level points and caveats: Blood had a significantly lower top-250-clone fraction than tumors did (p = 0.039). For tumor-adjacent and tumor-blood pairs, overlap was less than that seen for tumor region pairs.

Germline DNA was also extracted, with blood RNA taken from unsorted whole blood. This clonotype came up many times. Its antigen is not identified. CDR1 and CDR2 from the germline V gene are SQVTM and ANQGSEA. The CDR3 sequence is 14 residues long. V lost 4 bases to trimming and J lost 6 bases; unmatched junction nucleotides: 9. The template, about 510 ng total RNA, yielded TCR beta cDNA made with a constant-region primer. Libraries of TCR beta came from three nested multiplex PCR rounds with slightly modified ARM-PCR. Both of the initial two PCR rounds ran for nine to eleven cycles and employed TRBV1-TRBV30 forward primers alongside a C-beta reverse primer. Each CDR3 protein is one row after TCRdb ran MiXCR on the multiplex PCR reads. Among around 330,000 distinct CDR3 sequences listed, over 55% were seen once.

Material for sequencing was peripheral blood. V and J are TRBV29-1 and TRBJ2-5; TRBD1 agrees at 9 bases. The sequence derives from a man aged 35 to 55 with primary liver carcinoma and hepatitis B virus infection. The CDR3 reads CSVGGQGLEQTQYF. Here the CDR3 DNA reads TGCAGCGTTGGAGGACAGGGGTTGGAGCAGACCCAGTACTTC.